A single sample is the source of the 26 T cell receptor beta chains below, sequenced in a study of blood T cell repertoires in COVID-19. Profiled with immunoSEQ multiplex PCR; TCRdb holds only in-frame clones, not every one. The sample consists of 200,000 to 300,000 clones, around 87% of them appearing once. Sequences were obtained from peripheral blood. Source of these receptors: a man aged 60 to 69 who had recovered from COVID-19.

This clone has a single count. The chain has TRBV29-1 and TRBJ1-2, with D possibly being TRBD1 (6 bases). V gave up 7 bases and J gave up 7 bases, with 31 bases separating them. The CDR3 covers 17 residues. Per germline, CDR1 SQVTM and CDR2 ANQGSEA. The CDR3 spells CSAEADYAKQGPAGYTF. As DNA, the CDR3 is TGCAGCGCAGAGGCCGATTATGCAAAACAGGGTCCAGCTGGCTACACCTTC.

This sequence joins TRBV28 and TRBJ2-5, with 8 bases that match TRBD1. The CDR3 is 14 residues long. Per germline, CDR1 MDHEN and CDR2 SYDVKM. With V trimmed by 4 bases and J by 3 bases, 4 bases remained unmatched. CDR3 sequence (DNA): TGTGCCAGCAGTTCCCCAGGGGGCGAAGAGACCCAGTACTTC. This gives the protein CASSSPGGEETQYF.

The chain is built from TRBV21-1 and TRBJ2-6; TRBD1 was called by the table and not checked on the DNA. TRBV21-1 is described as a pseudogene. CDR3 size: 15 residues. The CDR3 sequence: CATTLDRAGANVLTF. The CDR3, as DNA: TGTGCCACCACCCTAGACAGGGCTGGGGCCAACGTCCTGACTTTC.

The chain recombines TRBV7-9 with TRBJ1-2; D is possibly TRBD1 (5 bases). Per the germline V gene, CDR1 is SEHNR and CDR2 is FQNEAQ (reference sequence). V dropped 1 base and J dropped 6 bases, with 15 bases sitting between them. This CDR3 spans 15 amino acids. CDR3: CASSLDRSRAHGYTF. The DNA for the CDR3 is TGTGCCAGCAGCTTAGATCGAAGCAGGGCCCATGGCTACACCTTC.

The rearrangement uses TRBV5-5 and TRBJ2-2; no reliable D call. The CDR3 totals 13 residues. Germline V gives CDR1 SGHKS, CDR2 YYEKEE (reference sequence). The V end was cut by 4 bases, the J end by 7 bases, with 11 bases between. CDR3 region: CASSPLVNGELFF. The CDR3 nucleotides are TGTGCCAGCAGCCCTCTCGTAAACGGGGAGCTGTTTTTT.

The chain recombines TRBV5-1 with TRBJ2-3; D ambiguous. CDR1 is SGHRS, CDR2 YFSETQ, per germline. CDR3 length: 14 amino acids. Trimming removed 0 bases at V and 2 bases at J, with 7 bases between. CDR3 DNA sequence: TGCGCCAGCAGCTTGGTATGGCTCACAGATACGCAGTATTTT. The encoded protein is CASSLVWLTDTQYF. The whole variable domain, remainder taken from reference TRBV5-1 and TRBJ2-3, is KAGVTQTPRYLIKTRGQQVTLSCSPISGHRSVSWYQQTPGQGLQFLFEYFSETQRNKGNFPGRFSGRQFSNSRSEMNVSTLELGDSALYLCASSLVWLTDTQYFGPGTRLTVL.

This chain connects TRBV3-1 (or the pseudogene TRBV3-2) to TRBJ2-2; 9 bases are a match to TRBD1. Germline V CDR1 and CDR2: LGHDT, YNNKEL (reference sequence). The CDR3 is 18 amino acids. V was pared by 1 base and J by 4 bases, with 10 bases of the junction left unmatched. CDR3 nucleotides: TGTGCCAGCAGCCAAGTCTTTTCAGGACAGGGGACCACCGGGGAGCTGTTTTTT. Protein product: CASSQVFSGQGTTGELFF.

The chain has TRBV4-2 and TRBJ2-2, with 7 bases lining up with TRBD2. Germline V gene lookup returns CDR1 LGHNA and CDR2 YNFKEQ. This CDR3 contains 18 residues. J was trimmed by 1 base and V by 3 bases; bases with no gene match: 11. The CDR3, as DNA: TGTGCCAGCAGCCATTCCCCGCTAGCGGAACGGAACACCGGGGAGCTGTTTTTT. As protein: CASSHSPLAERNTGELFF.

This CDR3 reads CASRRNLGTDTQYF. The CDR3 nucleotides are TGTGCCAGCAGGCGGAACCTCGGCACAGATACGCAGTATTTT. The chain is built from TRBV6-6 and TRBJ2-3, with D uncertain. In germline, CDR1 is MNHNY, CDR2 SVGAGI (reference sequence). The CDR3 consists of 14 residues. With 6 bases removed from V and 1 base from J, the gap between germline ends came to 11 bases.

V and J are TRBV3-1 (or the pseudogene TRBV3-2) and TRBJ1-1; a weak D match, TRBD1 (5 bases). Per germline, CDR1 LGHDT and CDR2 YNNKEL (reference sequence). V lost 2 bases and J lost 4, with 23 bases in between. This CDR3 region has 18 residues. The CDR3: CASSQFPSGVTRGTEAFF. CDR3 coding DNA: TGTGCCAGCAGCCAATTCCCCTCTGGGGTGACTAGGGGCACTGAAGCTTTCTTT.

The gene calls are TRBV9 and TRBJ2-2; TRBD2 might be the D (6 bases). The V gene lost 3 bases and the J gene lost 4 bases, with 19 bases spanning the gap. This CDR3 has 17 amino acids. From germline, CDR1 is SGDLS and CDR2 YYNGEE. DNA of the CDR3: TGTGCCAGCAGCGCCCGGACCGTACGGGGAGGCACCGGGGAGCTGTTTTTT. Translation: CASSARTVRGGTGELFF.

V usage is TRBV3-1 (or the pseudogene TRBV3-2) and J usage is TRBJ1-6; unclear D gene. The CDR3 totals 13 residues. Germline values: CDR1 LGHDT, CDR2 YNNKEL (reference sequence). With 0 bases removed from V and 14 bases from J, the gap between germline ends came to 11 bases. In nucleotides, the CDR3 is TGTGCCAGCAGCCAAGATAGGCGGGCGGCCCTCCACTTT. This codes for CASSQDRRAALHF.

This clone was seen a single time. The chain combines TRBV5-1 with TRBJ2-5; TRBD2 aligns across 9 bases. The CDR3 length is 15 residues. Losses at the gene ends were 5 bases for V and 2 bases for J; bases not matched to a gene: 7. Germline assignment: CDR1 SGHRS and CDR2 YFSETQ. This chain's CDR3 is CASRETSGPQETQYF. CDR3 DNA: TGCGCCAGCAGAGAGACTAGCGGCCCTCAAGAGACCCAGTACTTC.

The chain links TRBV30 to TRBJ2-1, with 9 bases lining up with TRBD2. Germline V gives CDR1 GTSNPN, CDR2 SVGIG (reference sequence). This CDR3 has 20 residues. Germline trimming cut 0 bases from V and 0 bases from J; bases unmatched to any gene: 15. CDR3 loop: CAWSVKGWASGVGSYNEQFF. The CDR3 DNA sequence: TGTGCCTGGAGTGTTAAAGGGTGGGCTAGCGGGGTTGGCTCCTACAATGAGCAGTTCTTC.

This chain links TRBV13 with TRBJ2-3, with TRBD1 matching 8 bases. This CDR3 region has 14 residues. Germline CDR1 and CDR2: PRHDT and FYEKMQ (reference sequence). V was clipped by 4 bases and J by 2 bases; unmatched bases: 2. This CDR3 is CASSSQGVTDTQYF. DNA for the CDR3: TGTGCCAGCAGCTCACAGGGGGTCACAGATACGCAGTATTTT.

The chain has TRBV21-1 and TRBJ2-1; the table gives TRBD2 as D, unverified against the DNA. TRBV21-1 is a documented pseudogene. The CDR3 is made up of 17 amino acids. The CDR3 nucleotides are TGTGCCAGCAGCAATTTGGAGAGAGAGACCTCCTACAATGAGCAGTTCTTC. Residues: CASSNLERETSYNEQFF.

This clone appeared a few times. This chain connects TRBV2 to TRBJ2-4; no clear D. Trimming removed 3 bases at V and 0 bases at J, with 9 bases between. The CDR3 consists of 15 residues. From germline, CDR1 is SNHLY and CDR2 FYNNEI. CDR3 bases: TGTGCCAGCAGTGAGGCAGTTATAGCCAAAAACATTCAGTACTTC. This codes for CASSEAVIAKNIQYF.

This clone was detected a few times. Its ends do not fully match the called genes, so a read error is possible. The V and J genes are TRBV7-9 and TRBJ2-2; weak D call: TRBD2 (5 bases). The CDR3 sequence is 15 residues long. Germline CDR1 and CDR2: SEHNR and FQNEAQ (reference sequence). The CDR3 region is CASSQRAWNAGELFF. The CDR3 DNA reads TGTGCCAGCAGCCAGAGGGCCTGGAACGCCGGGGAGCTGTTTTTT.

The CDR3 sequence is CASSFSPSGAGANVLTF. The CDR3 DNA sequence: TGTGCCAGCAGCTTCTCACCTTCAGGGGCGGGGGCCAACGTCCTGACTTTC. The V and J genes are TRBV11-2 and TRBJ2-6; a weak D match, TRBD1 (6 bases). Germline assignment: CDR1 SGHAT and CDR2 FQNNGV. CDR3 length equals 17 residues. Between the trimmed V and J ends, which lost 3 bases and 4 bases, there was a span of 16 bases. Using reference TRBV11-2 and TRBJ2-6 for the parts outside the CDR3, the full variable domain is EAGVAQSPRYKIIEKRQSVAFWCNPISGHATLYWYQQILGQGPKLLIQFQNNGVVDDSQLPKDRFSAERLKGVDSTLKIQPAKLEDSAVYLCASSFSPSGAGANVLTFGAGSRLTVL.

The V call is TRBV27, the J call TRBJ2-3; the match to TRBD2 covers 12 bases. Germline assignment: CDR1 MNHEY and CDR2 SMNVEV (reference sequence). The CDR3 length is 15 residues. The V gene end was trimmed by 7 bases and the J gene end by 1 base; junction bases not matched to a gene: 3. In nucleotides, the CDR3 is TGTGCCAGCACCCGACTAGCGGGGGGCACAGATACGCAGTATTTT. This codes for CASTRLAGGTDTQYF.

CDR3 residues: CASRGAPKTQYF. CDR3 nucleotides: TGTGCCAGCAGAGGAGCACCGAAGACCCAGTACTTC. The gene calls are TRBV2 and TRBJ2-5, with D uncertain. V was pared by 6 bases and J by 6 bases, with 11 bases between. The CDR3 totals 12 residues. In germline, CDR1 is SNHLY, CDR2 FYNNEI.

This chain connects TRBV5-4 to TRBJ1-1; D uncertain. Germline loops: CDR1 SGHNT, CDR2 YYREEE (reference sequence). This CDR3 is 12 amino acids long. V gave up 0 bases and J gave up 4 bases, with 4 bases separating them. DNA for the CDR3: TGTGCCAGCAGCTTGGTCGGCACTGAAGCTTTCTTT. Residues: CASSLVGTEAFF.

This chain connects TRBV5-3 to TRBJ2-2; no reliable D call. TRBV5-3 is an open reading frame, and its role is uncertain. This CDR3 comprises 16 residues. Trimming took off 0 bases at V and 0 bases at J, with 9 bases between the two ends. The CDR3 DNA is TGTGCCAGAAGCTTGGTTGAGATTGCGAACACCGGGGAGCTGTTTTTT. As protein: CARSLVEIANTGELFF.

The CDR3, as DNA: TGCGCCAGCAGCCCAAATATTGGGCAGGAAAATGAAAAACTGTTTTTT. Translated, it gives CASSPNIGQENEKLFF. The chain employs TRBV5-1 and TRBJ1-4; D unclear. V lost 4 bases and J 5 bases, leaving 18 bases between the germline ends. This CDR3 has 16 residues. CDR1 and CDR2 (germline): SGHRS, YFSETQ.

CDR3 amino acids: CASSLFGGGAEETQYF. DNA for the CDR3: TGTGCCAGCAGTTTATTCGGCGGGGGGGCCGAAGAGACCCAGTACTTC. This sequence joins TRBV27 and TRBJ2-5; 9 nucleotides agree with TRBD2. The CDR3 length is 16 residues. Germline lookup yields CDR1 MNHEY and CDR2 SMNVEV (reference sequence). V gave up 1 base and J gave up 3 bases; unmatched junction bases: 6.

This sequence joins TRBV5-1 and TRBJ2-7; 7 bases fit TRBD2. V lost 0 bases, J lost 7 bases, and 7 bases stayed unmatched. Germline lookup yields CDR1 SGHRS and CDR2 YFSETQ. The CDR3 loop spans 14 amino acids. CDR3 region: CASSLVLRGEEQYF. CDR3 nucleotide sequence: TGCGCCAGCAGCTTGGTACTCCGGGGGGAAGAGCAGTACTTC.